Listed here are 17 T cell receptor beta chains from one sample, sequenced in a study of T cells in Graves' hyperthyroidism and ophthalmopathy (dated by TCRdb to the late 2010s). Preparation of the library involved multiplex PCR. The run used an Illumina HiSeq 2000. TCR beta CDR3 regions were amplified from RNA transcripts. The first round of RT-PCR for the TCR CDR3 was performed with the HTBI primer set and the Qiagen OneStep RT-PCR kit. TCRdb passed the public sequencing reads through fastp at Q25 and MiXCR, retaining productive beta sequences. Entries are consolidated by CDR3 protein sequence, retaining the most common genes and DNA. The sample includes a few hundred thousand distinct CDR3 sequences, with about a sixth observed a single time. The top ten clonotypes cover about 14% of the sample. Source material: blood. The receptors originated from a woman aged 40 to 50 with Graves' ophthalmopathy.

At least ten counts were recorded for this clonotype. This CDR3 is missing its conserved last phenylalanine or tryptophan, likely due to a read error. The chain joins TRBV13 to TRBJ1-2; 9 positions agree with TRBD1. The V segment lost 2 bases and the J segment 6 bases; nucleotides outside the gene matches: 10. CDR1 and CDR2 from the germline V gene are PRHDT and FYEKMQ (reference sequence). This CDR3 region has 16 residues. CDR3 sequence reads: CASSLNRGRLSDGYTL. The DNA for the CDR3 is TGTGCCAGCAGCTTAAACAGGGGGCGATTGTCCGATGGCTACACCCTC.

The table lists this clonotype with many counts. The chain joins TRBV12-3 or TRBV12-4 to TRBJ2-7, with TRBD2 as a possible D gene (6 bases). The CDR3 loop spans 15 amino acids. Trimming took off 4 bases at V and 4 bases at J, with 17 bases between the two ends. The CDR3 bases are TGTGCCAGCAGTTGGGGTACTGGGGCGGGATACGAGCAGTACTTC. It codes for CASSWGTGAGYEQYF.

At least ten counts were recorded for this clonotype. The rearrangement joins TRBV6-5 to TRBJ2-7, with 7 bases aligning to TRBD1. The CDR3 sequence is 14 residues long. After removal of 4 bases from V and 2 bases from J, the junction contained 5 bases not matched to a gene. The germline V gene encodes CDR1 MNHEY and CDR2 SVGAGI. CDR3 residues: CASSFTGVTYEQYF. CDR3 nucleotides: TGTGCCAGCAGTTTTACAGGGGTTACCTACGAGCAGTACTTC.

In the case of this clonotype: One base away lies a much larger clone, so this may be a sequencing read error. CDR3 sequence: CAGSAGQNTGELFF. The CDR3 DNA reads as TGTGCCGGCAGTGCGGGACAAAACACCGGGGAGCTGTTTTTT. The J gene is TRBJ2-2, the V gene TRBV28; possibly TRBD1 or TRBD2 for D (6 bases each). CDR1 MDHEN and CDR2 SYDVKM come from the germline V gene. This CDR3 is 14 amino acids long.

This clonotype was counted ten times or more. The chain is built from TRBV6-1 and TRBJ1-2; D might be TRBD1 (6 bases). Trimming took off 2 bases at V and 4 bases at J, with 11 bases between the two ends. Germline CDR1 and CDR2: MNHNS and SASEGT. This CDR3 region has 14 residues. CDR3 protein: CASSERGGGYGYTF. The CDR3 DNA follows: TGTGCCAGCAGTGAAAGGGGAGGGGGCTATGGCTACACCTTC.

In its sample, this clonotype was seen a few times. This chain uses TRBV30 with TRBJ2-3; no definite D call. The CDR3 runs 12 residues. Trimming shortened V by 5 bases and J by 1 base, and 7 bases separated the two germline ends. CDR1 and CDR2 from the germline V gene are GTSNPN and SVGIG (reference sequence). The CDR3, as DNA: TGTGCCTGGTCTGCTGGCACAGATACGCAGTATTTT. Its protein is CAWSAGTDTQYF.

This clonotype was seen at least ten times. V is TRBV27 and J is TRBJ1-5, with D perhaps TRBD1 (5 bases). Germline values: CDR1 MNHEY, CDR2 SMNVEV (reference sequence). The CDR3 sequence is 20 residues long. V was trimmed by 3 bases and J by 2 bases, leaving 26 bases between them. The CDR3 sequence is CASSFMTDTPMMGGNQPQHF. The CDR3 DNA follows: TGTGCCAGCAGTTTTATGACCGACACGCCAATGATGGGGGGCAATCAGCCCCAGCATTTT.

This clonotype was counted at least ten times. The J gene is TRBJ1-2, the V gene TRBV20-1; D call uncertain. Germline V gives CDR1 DFQATT, CDR2 SNEGSKA (reference sequence). Trimming shortened V by 3 bases and J by 5 bases, and 10 bases separated the two germline ends. The CDR3 loop spans 12 amino acids. The CDR3, as DNA: TGCAGTGCTAGGCCCGGCTTATATGGCTACACCTTC. It encodes CSARPGLYGYTF.

Ten or more counts support this clonotype. The V gene is TRBV12-3 or TRBV12-4, the J gene TRBJ2-5; D might be TRBD1 (5 bases). Trimming stripped 10 bases from V and 5 bases from J, with 26 bases between. The CDR3 contains 16 residues. The CDR3 region is CATSPWRRAGLETQYF. The DNA for the CDR3 is TGTGCCACCTCCCCCTGGCGACGAGCAGGGTTGGAGACCCAGTACTTC.

This clonotype showed up just a few times. The chain is built from TRBV18 and TRBJ2-1; TRBD1 might be the D (5 bases). Germline V lookup: CDR1 KGHSH, CDR2 LQKENI. Trimming cost V 5 bases and J 9 bases, with 14 bases left between them. This CDR3 contains 13 residues. The CDR3: CASSTKQGTEQFF. The CDR3 coding sequence is TGTGCCAGCTCAACAAAGCAGGGTACTGAGCAGTTCTTC.

Ten or more counts support this clonotype. V and J are TRBV6-2 or TRBV6-3 and TRBJ1-5; D is uncertain. The CDR3 consists of 11 residues. Germline V gene lookup returns CDR1 MNHEY and CDR2 SVGEGT. V gave up 0 bases and J gave up 9 bases, with 3 bases separating them. CDR3 in DNA: TGTGCCAGCAGTTACTCGGGGCCCCAGCATTTT. Amino acid sequence: CASSYSGPQHF.

This clonotype was seen at least ten times. The V and J genes are TRBV4-1 and TRBJ2-7, with D perhaps assigned TRBD1 or TRBD2 (5 bases each). The CDR3 totals 14 residues. Per germline, CDR1 MGHRA and CDR2 YSYEKL. V shed 0 bases and J shed 3 bases, with 9 bases lying between them. This chain's CDR3 is CASSQEVGGYEQYF. The DNA of the CDR3 is TGCGCCAGCAGCCAAGAAGTTGGGGGCTACGAGCAGTACTTC.

At least ten counts were recorded for this clonotype. The J gene is TRBJ1-2, the V gene TRBV6-1, with 10 bases fitting TRBD1. Germline assignment: CDR1 MNHNS and CDR2 SASEGT. V gave up 11 bases and J gave up 4 bases; unmatched junction bases: 7. There are 13 residues in the CDR3. The CDR3 bases are TGTGCCTCGGGACAGGGGAGAGGCTATGGCTACACCTTC. Encoded protein: CASGQGRGYGYTF.

This rearrangement joins TRBV5-4 to TRBJ2-7; the match to TRBD2 covers 7 bases. This CDR3 region has 22 residues. The V and J ends lost 1 base and 0 bases, in that order; junction bases with no gene match: 25. Germline V gene lookup returns CDR1 SGHNT and CDR2 YYREEE (reference sequence). For the CDR3, the DNA is TGTGCCAGCAGCTTGAGGTCCCGAGTCGCGGGAGATCCAGGCTGGGCCTCCTACGAGCAGTACTTC. This sequence encodes CASSLRSRVAGDPGWASYEQYF.

The chain is built from TRBV12-3 or TRBV12-4 and TRBJ2-3; 8 bases match TRBD2. V dropped 4 bases and J dropped 3; count of bases not matched to a gene: 6. CDR3 length: 15 residues. The CDR3 DNA is TGTGCCAGCAGTTGGGGACTAGATAGGACAGATACGCAGTATTTT. It is translated as CASSWGLDRTDTQYF.

Concerning this clonotype itself: One end of the junction varies from germline; a read error may be responsible. This chain links TRBV6-1 with TRBJ1-3; D uncertain. The CDR3 spans 16 residues. Germline CDR1 is MNHNS and CDR2 is SASEGT. CDR3 sequence reads: CASSEGSGHSGDTIYF. In nucleotides, the CDR3 is TGTGCCAGCAGTGAGGGTTCGGGCCACTCTGGAGACACCATATATTTT.

This clonotype was counted ten times or more. This sequence joins TRBV2 and TRBJ1-6, with D possibly being TRBD1 (5 bases). The CDR3 consists of 13 residues. Trimming shortened V by 6 bases and J by 7 bases, and 10 bases separated the two germline ends. Per the germline V gene, CDR1 is SNHLY and CDR2 is FYNNEI. The CDR3 nucleotides read TGTGCCAGCAGGGGACCCCCGAATTCACCCCTCCACTTT. It translates to CASRGPPNSPLHF.